The present entry profiles one TCR beta chain with its context. No antigen is known for it. This entry is derived from a study of CD8 T cells in Susac syndrome. Whole-study results and caveats: Expansion of clones was not seen in the CD4+ T cell repertoires of Susac syndrome.

Sequencing of TCR beta was carried out in blood CD8+ and CD4+ T cells. Patients with Susac syndrome showed fulfilment of recently defined diagnostic criteria for definite or probable disease. TEMRA cells underwent FACS enrichment and CD8+ and CD4+ T cells underwent negative isolation. RNA totalling roughly 0.45 to 1 ug underwent reverse transcription with random hexamers. MiXCR, run by TCRdb on the immunoSEQ multiplex PCR reads, gives a single entry per CDR3 protein. The table lists under 200,000 distinct CDR3 sequences, under 95% of them singletons. Trimming removed 5 bases from V and 5 bases from J, with 8 bases in between. This CDR3 is built from 12 residues. Germline V CDR1 and CDR2: SGHTA, FQGNSA.

The J gene is TRBJ2-3, the V gene TRBV7-2; perhaps TRBD1 as D (5 bases). The TCR comes from a human donor with Susac syndrome. The sequenced material came from CD4+ T cells from PBMCs. The CDR3 coding sequence is TGTGCCAGCAGCCCCGACAGAGATACGCAGTATTTT. It codes for CASSPDRDTQYF.